This TCR beta chain is from a study of identical twins (dated by TCRdb to 2016 to 2018). A note on the overall study: The study deep-sequenced TCR alpha and beta repertoires from monozygotic twins, unrelated adults of various ages and cord blood to test whether fetal clonotypes persist. Replicate twin experiments were performed at different times using different library preparation protocols to rule out contamination. Beyond this particular receptor, the publication reports: Abundant cord blood beta clonotypes carried fewer insertions; young adult naive repertoires showed a weaker similar trend, while memory repertoires showed none. Compared with coincidental sharing between unrelated individuals, out-of-frame TCR alpha sequences shared between twins showed an excess of sequences with low generation probability. Because the same donors could not be followed over many years, the conclusions relied on cross-sectional statistical analysis. The excess sharing between twins in beta out-of-frame sequences was weaker because fewer shared sequences reduced the signal-to-noise ratio. In monozygotic twins, recombination models systematically underestimated out-of-frame TCR alpha sharing, but the models matched the sharing seen between unrelated individuals. Invariant T cells such as MAIT and iNKT could partly confound zero-insertion analyses, though diverse VJ usage argued against this for most clonotypes.

All donors were healthy Caucasians. The twin cohort consisted of three pairs of female monozygotic twins, all aged 18 to 29 years. CD4+ and CD8+ T cell populations were isolated with positive isolation kits from Invitrogen. The V end loses 0 bases and the J end loses 4 bases, and a stretch of 10 bases separates them. CDR1 and CDR2 (MNHEY, SVGAGI) derive from the germline V gene. Including the terminal cysteine and phenylalanine, the CDR3 comprises 15 residues. Just CDR3 DNA is preserved here, 45 bases in frame from base 1. The library was obtained by 5' RACE. Sequencer: Illumina HiSeq 2000. Template switching added a universal primer binding site, and the final cDNA carried a unique molecular identifier that allowed TCR cDNA molecules to be counted accurately. Specific primers in the conserved constant-segment region were used to synthesize first-strand cDNA for the TCR alpha and beta chains. To control for contamination, every cDNA library was double barcoded, receiving both a SMART-Mk sample barcode and Illumina barcodes. TruSeq adapter sequences, together with Illumina sample barcodes, were added in two successive PCR steps. TCR alpha and beta cDNA libraries were sequenced on the Illumina HiSeq platform with custom primers. Concerning the study's data processing: MiGEC processed the raw reads to extract unique molecular identifiers, while MiXCR was used to determine the CDR3 positions. Recombination models were inferred per individual with the repgenHMM and IGoR tools using an EM algorithm. Shared clonotype analysis was performed with the tcR package in R, normalizing sharing by the product of cloneset sizes. To study raw recombination free of thymic and clonal selection effects, out-of-frame nonproductive sequences were analyzed. In TCRdb, the public reads were trimmed at Q25 with fastp and aligned with MiXCR, with productive beta chains retained. Each entry merges the rows of one CDR3 protein and shows their most common DNA and genes. The V and J calls and clone size are TCRdb's, not the authors'. The sample data list 200,000 to 250,000 distinct CDR3 sequences, and approximately 7.3% of these were observed just once. Clones ranked in the top ten supply under 6.5% of the sample.

This clonotype was observed many times. Which antigen it targets is not known. There are no base qualities to consult, and no much larger clone falls within one base. This sample was also put to use in a study of yellow fever vaccine responses in identical twins. The second paper further reports: The T cell response to vaccination in identical twins was reported by the authors to appear partly convergent and partly personalized. Focusing on identical twins, the study followed the T cell clones that responded to the vaccine, and did so with precision.

This sequence was found in a woman younger than 30 in good health. The specimen sequenced was CD8+ T cells sorted from blood. The rearrangement combines TRBV6-5 with TRBJ2-1, with the D segment identity uncertain. The CDR3 corresponds to CASSYSMATYNEQFF. The DNA sequence reads TGTGCCAGCAGTTACTCGATGGCCACATACAATGAGCAGTTCTTC.